Shown below are 22 T cell receptor beta chains from a single sample sequenced in a study of radiotherapy plus CTLA-4 blockade in lung cancer. TCRdb keeps only in-frame clones here, not all; method: immunoSEQ multiplex PCR. The table includes some 51,000 clones, 65% to 85% detected once. The sample here was peripheral blood, taken from a patient treated with radiotherapy plus ipilimumab. The receptors shown here come from a human donor with non-small cell lung cancer whose response to radiotherapy plus ipilimumab could not be evaluated.

J is TRBJ2-1 and V is TRBV11-2; D is perhaps TRBD2 (5 bases). The length of the CDR3 is 11 residues. Germline V gene lookup returns CDR1 SGHAT and CDR2 FQNNGV. Trimming removed 6 bases from V and 10 bases from J, with 10 bases in between. The CDR3 here is CASRDTGEQFF. The CDR3 DNA is TGTGCCAGCAGGGATACGGGGGAGCAGTTCTTC.

This clone was counted between two and nine times. The rearrangement links TRBV29-1 to TRBJ1-5, with a possible D match to TRBD1 (5 bases). The V end was cut by 4 bases, the J end by 1 base, with 11 bases between. CDR1 and CDR2 (germline): SQVTM, ANQGSEA. The CDR3 length is 14 residues. Here the CDR3 DNA reads TGCAGCGTTGGGCAGGGTTTGAGCAATCAGCCCCAGCATTTT. Protein product: CSVGQGLSNQPQHF. The full variable domain, its missing parts supplied by reference TRBV29-1 and TRBJ1-5, is SAVISQKPSRDICQRGTSLTIQCQVDSQVTMMFWYRQQPGQSLTLIATANQGSEATYESGFVIDKFPISRPNLTFSTLTVSNMSPEDSSIYLCSVGQGLSNQPQHFGDGTRLSIL.

The CDR3 here is CASRSPGLVTDTQYF. Here the CDR3 DNA reads TGTGCCAGCAGATCTCCGGGACTAGTCACAGATACGCAGTATTTT. The rearrangement uses TRBV28 and TRBJ2-3; the match to TRBD2 covers 8 bases. The germline V gene encodes CDR1 MDHEN and CDR2 SYDVKM. Germline trimming cut 6 bases from V and 2 bases from J; bases unmatched to any gene: 7. This CDR3 is 15 amino acids long.

CDR3 nucleotide sequence: TGTGCCAGCAGTTTTAGTTCCAATACCGCAAACACTGAAGCTTTCTTT. It is translated as CASSFSSNTANTEAFF. The rearrangement uses TRBV28 and TRBJ1-1, with D unresolved. This CDR3 contains 16 residues. The V end lost 3 bases, the J end lost 2 bases, and 16 bases lay between the germline ends. CDR1 MDHEN and CDR2 SYDVKM come from the germline V gene.

The chain links TRBV7-3 to TRBJ2-2; a possible D gene is TRBD2 (6 bases). Trimming stripped 8 bases from V and 7 bases from J, with 8 bases between. This CDR3 contains 11 residues. Germline CDR1 and CDR2: SGHTA and FQGTGA. The CDR3 DNA sequence: TGTGCCAGCTCAGCGGGCGGGGAGCTGTTTTTT. The encoded protein is CASSAGGELFF. The complete variable domain, with remaining parts taken from reference TRBV7-3 and TRBJ2-2, reads GAGVSQTPSNKVTEKGKYVELRCDPISGHTALYWYRQSLGQGPEFLIYFQGTGAADDSGLPNDRFFAVRPEGSVSTLKIQRTERGDSAVYLCASSAGGELFFGEGSRLTVL.

This sequence joins TRBV2 and TRBJ2-3, with D unclear. V lost 5 bases to trimming and J lost 5 bases, with 5 bases between them. Germline V gene sequence: CDR1 SNHLY, CDR2 FYNNEI. There are 11 residues in the CDR3. The CDR3 spells CASSYGDTQYF. The CDR3 DNA reads TGTGCCAGCAGTTACGGAGATACGCAGTATTTT.

V gene TRBV5-1 combines with J gene TRBJ2-5; D gene ambiguous. CDR1 is SGHRS and CDR2 is YFSETQ in the germline V gene. The CDR3 runs 14 residues. Trimming removed 0 bases at V and 5 bases at J, with 11 bases between. In nucleotides, the CDR3 is TGCGCCAGCAGCTTGGTCGGTAGTTCCGAGACCCAGTACTTC. It codes for CASSLVGSSETQYF.

This chain joins TRBV10-1 and TRBJ2-2; TRBD2 agrees at 10 bases. Germline CDR1 reads WNHNN; CDR2 reads SYGVQD (reference sequence). The CDR3 length is 15 residues. Unmatched junction bases numbered 5, after V lost 7 bases and J lost 3 bases. The CDR3 DNA is TGCGCCAGCACCATACTAGCGGGATACACCGGGGAGCTGTTTTTT. Translated, it gives CASTILAGYTGELFF.

This chain joins TRBV4-2 and TRBJ2-5, with 7 bases identical to TRBD2. Germline-derived CDR1 and CDR2 are LGHNA and YNFKEQ. Trimming at V came to 5 bases and at J to 3 bases, leaving 9 bases not matched to a gene. The length of the CDR3 is 15 residues. This CDR3 is CASSVGQRGEETQYF. CDR3 bases: TGTGCCAGCAGCGTTGGTCAGCGGGGAGAAGAGACCCAGTACTTC.

The chain recombines TRBV18 with TRBJ1-1, with D hard to call. The CDR3 has 11 amino acids. CDR1 and CDR2 (germline): KGHSH, LQKENI. Between the trimmed V and J ends, which lost 4 bases and 5 bases, there was a span of 5 bases. CDR3 amino acids: CASSLGTEAFF. CDR3 bases: TGTGCCAGCTCACTCGGGACTGAAGCTTTCTTT.

The J gene is TRBJ2-5, the V gene TRBV4-1, with D unresolved. With 2 bases removed from V and 5 bases from J, the gap between germline ends came to 12 bases. CDR1 is MGHRA, CDR2 YSYEKL, per germline. This CDR3 has 14 amino acids. As DNA, the CDR3 is TGCGCCAGCAGCCAATACAGATTAAGGGAGACCCAGTACTTC. Translating it yields CASSQYRLRETQYF.

This chain connects TRBV30 to TRBJ2-2; no reliable D call. The CDR3 sequence is 12 residues long. V was clipped by 3 bases and J by 6 bases, with 8 bases between them. In germline, CDR1 is GTSNPN, CDR2 SVGIG (reference sequence). CDR3 region: CAWRPGPGELFF. Here the CDR3 DNA reads TGTGCCTGGAGACCTGGCCCCGGGGAGCTGTTTTTT.

Regarding this clone: The junction shows a germline mismatch at one end, possibly a read error. This sequence joins TRBV20-1 and TRBJ2-7; D ambiguous. The germline V gene encodes CDR1 DFQATT and CDR2 SNEGSKA (reference sequence). CDR3 size: 11 residues. The CDR3 nucleotides read TGCAGTGCTAGAGATTGGCTTACCCTTTTCTTC. This translates into CSARDWLTLFF.

The chain recombines TRBV10-1 with TRBJ2-7; D perhaps matches TRBD2 (6 bases). Germline-derived CDR1 and CDR2 are WNHNN and SYGVQD (reference sequence). The CDR3 totals 12 residues. The V and J ends lost 3 bases and 4 bases respectively, with 7 bases between them. The DNA for the CDR3 is TGCGCCAGCAGTGATCGGGGGTACGAGCAGTACTTC. This codes for CASSDRGYEQYF.

This rearrangement joins TRBV5-4 to TRBJ2-6, with D maybe TRBD1 (6 bases). CDR3 length: 17 residues. Trimming pared 0 bases from V and 4 bases from J, leaving 14 bases between. Looked up from germline, CDR1 is SGHNT and CDR2 is YYREEE (reference sequence). The CDR3 reads CASSLAPQGNGANVLTF. Here the CDR3 DNA reads TGTGCCAGCAGCTTGGCCCCACAGGGAAACGGGGCCAACGTCCTGACTTTC.

The rearrangement uses TRBV29-1 and TRBJ2-5; 9 bases fit TRBD1. V shed 3 bases, J shed 7 bases, and the junction held 9 bases outside the gene matches. Germline CDR1 and CDR2: SQVTM and ANQGSEA. This CDR3 is built from 14 residues. CDR3 amino acids: CSVEVGQGGLTQYF. In DNA form, the CDR3 reads TGCAGCGTTGAGGTGGGACAGGGCGGGTTGACCCAGTACTTC.

The chain has TRBV27 and TRBJ2-1; 12 bases align to TRBD2. The CDR3 is 17 amino acids. Germline lookup yields CDR1 MNHEY and CDR2 SMNVEV (reference sequence). Trimming took 2 bases from V and 8 from J; bases not matched to a gene: 10. CDR3 coding DNA: TGTGCCAGCAGTTTACTCTCCCCTAGCGGGGGGGCCCATGAGCAGTTCTTC. This gives the protein CASSLLSPSGGAHEQFF.

The chain is built from TRBV5-1 and TRBJ1-1; D not certain. CDR3 length: 14 residues. Per germline, CDR1 SGHRS and CDR2 YFSETQ. V dropped 5 bases and J dropped 0 bases, with 11 bases sitting between them. The CDR3 DNA follows: TGCGCCAGCAGGAGGTCCGTTCTGAACACTGAAGCTTTCTTT. This encodes CASRRSVLNTEAFF.

This chain joins TRBV7-2 and TRBJ2-3, with D perhaps TRBD2 (7 bases). The CDR3 has 15 residues. Germline V gene sequence: CDR1 SGHTA, CDR2 FQGNSA. V lost 0 bases and J lost 6, with 13 bases in between. The CDR3 protein is CASSLAAGAGDTQYF. CDR3 bases: TGTGCCAGCAGCTTAGCCGCGGGGGCTGGGGATACGCAGTATTTT.

This chain links TRBV9 with TRBJ1-6, with TRBD1 identical over 7 bases. The CDR3 extends over 14 amino acids. Per germline, CDR1 SGDLS and CDR2 YYNGEE. Trimming at V came to 3 bases and at J to 11 bases, leaving 8 bases not matched to a gene. For the CDR3, the DNA is TGTGCCAGCAGCGGGGACAGATTGGGGGCACCCCTCCACTTT. As protein: CASSGDRLGAPLHF.

This chain connects TRBV18 to TRBJ1-2; no clear D gene. Trimming removed 0 bases from V and 0 bases from J, with 8 bases in between. Germline CDR1 reads KGHSH; CDR2 reads LQKENI. The length of the CDR3 is 15 residues. CDR3 nucleotide sequence: TGTGCCAGCTCACCACCGCACAGTCCTAACTATGGCTACACCTTC. It is translated as CASSPPHSPNYGYTF.

The DNA for the CDR3 is TGTGCCAGCACTCTGGGAGCGGCGCAGTACTTC. Protein: CASTLGAAQYF. This chain links TRBV6-5 with TRBJ2-7, with a weak D call TRBD2 (5 bases). Trimming cost V 7 bases and J 9 bases, with 13 bases left between them. The CDR3 has 11 amino acids. CDR1 is MNHEY, CDR2 SVGAGI, per germline.